The TCR beta chain described here comes from a study of blood T cell repertoires in COVID-19. Overall study: Sources were T cells, B-cell-depleted T cells, or PBMCs; the material itself was cDNA or gDNA.

V gave up 6 bases and J gave up 4 bases; unmatched junction bases: 11. The germline CDR1 and CDR2 sequences are KGHDR and SFDVKD. This CDR3 is built from 17 residues. The study drew participants aged roughly 18 to 89 years from 20 to 30 US areas. Cohort placement rested on clinical history that participants reported themselves. TCRdb's table, derived via immunoSEQ multiplex PCR, lists solely in-frame clones and lacks some. The sample yields 300,000 to 450,000 clones, roughly 87% seen once. Material: PBMCs or T cells enriched from blood (not recorded which). The receptor was isolated from a woman aged 30 to 39 who had recovered from COVID-19. This sequence joins TRBV24-1 and TRBJ2-2; TRBD1 aligns across 9 bases. CDR3 nucleotide sequence: TGTGCCACCAGTATCCGGGACAGGGAACACCCCACCGGGGAGCTGTTTTTT. This sequence encodes CATSIRDREHPTGELFF.